This T cell receptor beta chain was identified during a study of identical twins (dated by TCRdb to about 2016). Regarding the research as a whole: The study deep-sequenced TCR alpha and beta repertoires from monozygotic twins, unrelated adults of various ages and cord blood to test whether fetal clonotypes persist. Replicate twin experiments were performed at different times using different library preparation protocols to rule out contamination. The research as a whole found: Out-of-frame TCR alpha sharing in monozygotic twins was systematically underestimated by recombination models, whereas sharing between unrelated individuals was in agreement with the recombination models. Abundant cord blood beta clonotypes carried fewer insertions; young adult naive repertoires showed a weaker similar trend, while memory repertoires showed none. Zero-insertion analyses could be partly confounded by invariant T cells such as MAIT and iNKT, although diverse VJ usage argued against such confounding for most clonotypes. The excess sharing between twins in beta out-of-frame sequences was weaker because fewer shared sequences reduced the signal-to-noise ratio. Compared with coincidental sharing between unrelated individuals, out-of-frame TCR alpha sequences shared between twins showed an excess of sequences with low generation probability. Because the same donors could not be followed over many years, conclusions were based on cross-sectional statistical analysis.

Every donor was a healthy Caucasian. Three pairs of female monozygotic twins, all aged roughly 18 to 29 years, were included in the twin cohort. Peripheral blood mononuclear cells were the source from which RNA for the TCR libraries was isolated. Libraries were made using 5' RACE. Sequenced on an Illumina HiSeq 2000. A universal primer binding site was introduced by template switching, and a unique molecular identifier was present in the final cDNA, enabling accurate counting of TCR cDNA molecules. First-strand cDNA for TCR alpha and beta chains was synthesized from specific primers in the conserved constant-segment region. To control for contamination, each cDNA library was double barcoded with a SMART-Mk sample barcode plus Illumina barcodes. TruSeq adapter sequences, together with Illumina sample barcodes, were added in two successive PCR steps. The TCR alpha and beta cDNA libraries were sequenced on the Illumina HiSeq platform using custom primers. The original methods were these. Unique molecular identifiers were extracted from raw reads with MiGEC, and CDR3 positions were determined with MiXCR. Recombination models were inferred per individual with the repgenHMM and IGoR tools using an EM algorithm. Shared clonotypes were analyzed with the tcR package in R, and sharing was normalized by the product of cloneset sizes. Out-of-frame nonproductive sequences were analyzed to study raw recombination free of thymic and clonal selection effects. The raw public reads went through TCRdb reprocessing: fastp at Q25, MiXCR clone calling, in-frame beta chains kept. Rows are unified per CDR3 protein, each entry keeping the most common DNA and genes. TCRdb, rather than the study authors, made the V and J calls. The sample contains 650,000 to 800,000 distinct CDR3 sequences, over 8.5% of them found a single time. 0.8% to 1% of the sample belongs to the ten largest clones.

The CDR3 goes from the cysteine to the phenylalanine over 14 residues. Only CDR3 DNA remains: 42 bases, in frame from the first base. V sheds 1 base and J sheds 4 bases, leaving 10 bases between their ends. In the case of this clonotype: Its binding antigen is unknown. There are no base qualities to consult, and no much larger clone falls within one base.

The same sample was also used in a study of yellow fever vaccine responses in identical twins. The other study reports the following: The authors reported that the T cell response to vaccination in identical twins appeared partly convergent and partly personalized. In the study, vaccine-responding T cell clones were precisely tracked in identical twins.

The sequenced sample consisted of PBMCs. The receptor chain draws on TRBV12-3 or TRBV12-4 and TRBJ1-2; no D gene call is confident. The source of this sequence is a woman younger than 30 in good health. The DNA sequence is TGTGCCAGCAGTTTAGGGACGGACCTCTATGGCTACACCTTC. This gives the protein CASSLGTDLYGYTF.